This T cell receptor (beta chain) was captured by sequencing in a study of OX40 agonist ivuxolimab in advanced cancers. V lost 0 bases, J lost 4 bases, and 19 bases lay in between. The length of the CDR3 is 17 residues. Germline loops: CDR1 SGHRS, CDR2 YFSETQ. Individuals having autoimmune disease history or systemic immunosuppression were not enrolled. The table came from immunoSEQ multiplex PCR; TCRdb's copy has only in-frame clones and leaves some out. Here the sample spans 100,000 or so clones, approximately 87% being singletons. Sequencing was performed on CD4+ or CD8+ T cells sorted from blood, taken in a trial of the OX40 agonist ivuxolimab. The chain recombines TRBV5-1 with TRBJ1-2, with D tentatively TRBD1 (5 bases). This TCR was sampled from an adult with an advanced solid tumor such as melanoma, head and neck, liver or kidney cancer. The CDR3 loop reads CASSLVGRHGGGYGYTF. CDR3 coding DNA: TGCGCCAGCAGCTTGGTCGGGCGACACGGGGGTGGCTATGGCTACACCTTC. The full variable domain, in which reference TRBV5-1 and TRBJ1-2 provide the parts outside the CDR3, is KAGVTQTPRYLIKTRGQQVTLSCSPISGHRSVSWYQQTPGQGLQFLFEYFSETQRNKGNFPGRFSGRQFSNSRSEMNVSTLELGDSALYLCASSLVGRHGGGYGYTFGSGTRLTVV.